A selection of T cell receptor beta chains follows, all from one sample in a study of blood T cell repertoires in COVID-19. Assay used: immunoSEQ multiplex PCR; TCRdb lists only in-frame clones, some missing. In the table there are 90,000 to 150,000 clones, about 86% of which are singletons. Sequencing was done on a sample of peripheral blood. The receptors stem from a woman aged 45-59 years with active or convalescent COVID-19. Each CDR3 is given with its conserved first and last residue. The order of the fields is V gene, J gene, D gene, clone size, CDR3 protein, CDR3 DNA. A D gene is named only where the DNA matches it firmly. Rows may omit the clone size; those that give it use once, few, many or a size class.

v_call: TRBV28; j_call: TRBJ1-6; d_call: TRBD1; clone_size: few; cdr3_aa: CASSPGTDYNSPLHF; cdr3_nt: TGTGCCAGCAGTCCGGGGACAGATTATAATTCACCCCTCCACTTT
v_call: TRBV7-8; j_call: TRBJ2-1; d_call: TRBD2; clone_size: few; cdr3_aa: CASSLGLANEQFF; cdr3_nt: TGTGCCAGCAGCTTAGGACTAGCAAATGAGCAGTTCTTC
v_call: TRBV10-3; j_call: TRBJ1-6; d_call: .; clone_size: .; cdr3_aa: CAITQRGGPDSPLHF; cdr3_nt: TGTGCCATCACCCAACGGGGGGGGCCCGATTCACCCCTCCACTTT
v_call: TRBV15; j_call: TRBJ1-2; d_call: .; clone_size: .; cdr3_aa: CATSRDREVRNYGYTF; cdr3_nt: TGTGCCACCAGCAGAGACAGGGAGGTTCGGAACTATGGCTACACCTTC
v_call: TRBV19; j_call: TRBJ2-1; d_call: TRBD2; clone_size: once; cdr3_aa: CASSTMGGSDNEQFF; cdr3_nt: TGTGCCAGTAGTACCATGGGGGGGTCGGACAATGAGCAGTTCTTC
v_call: TRBV7-9; j_call: TRBJ2-3; d_call: .; clone_size: .; cdr3_aa: CASSLSETDTQYF; cdr3_nt: TGTGCCAGCAGCTTATCCGAGACAGATACGCAGTATTTT
v_call: TRBV10-3; j_call: TRBJ2-7; d_call: TRBD2; clone_size: .; cdr3_aa: CAISLAGGPREQYF; cdr3_nt: TGTGCCATCAGCTTAGCGGGGGGGCCTCGAGAGCAGTACTTC
v_call: TRBV4-1; j_call: TRBJ2-7; d_call: TRBD2; clone_size: .; cdr3_aa: CASSQGTSGRAVSYF; cdr3_nt: TGCGCCAGCAGCCAAGGGACTAGCGGGAGGGCCGTATCGTACTTC
v_call: TRBV3-1/TRBV3-2; j_call: TRBJ2-3; d_call: TRBD2; clone_size: .; cdr3_aa: CASSRGLAGGLSTDTQYF; cdr3_nt: TGTGCCAGCAGCCGCGGACTAGCGGGAGGACTTAGCACAGATACGCAGTATTTT
v_call: TRBV3-1/TRBV3-2; j_call: TRBJ2-7; d_call: .; clone_size: .; cdr3_aa: CASGRLVSLSYEQYF; cdr3_nt: TGTGCCAGCGGTAGGCTAGTTTCTCTCTCCTACGAGCAGTACTTC
v_call: TRBV18; j_call: TRBJ1-5; d_call: TRBD1; clone_size: .; cdr3_aa: CASSPRTGADAQHF; cdr3_nt: TGTGCCAGCTCACCCCGGACAGGCGCGGATGCCCAGCATTTT
v_call: TRBV5-4; j_call: TRBJ2-5; d_call: .; clone_size: .; cdr3_aa: CASSPGGTNQETQYF; cdr3_nt: TGTGCCAGCAGCCCAGGTGGGACAAACCAAGAGACCCAGTACTTC
v_call: TRBV20-1; j_call: TRBJ2-1; d_call: TRBD2; clone_size: .; cdr3_aa: CSASPGLAGRNEQFF; cdr3_nt: TGCAGTGCTAGTCCCGGACTAGCGGGACGCAATGAGCAGTTCTTC
v_call: TRBV7-9; j_call: TRBJ2-7; d_call: .; clone_size: once; cdr3_aa: CASGGRLYEQYF; cdr3_nt: TGTGCCAGCGGGGGGAGATTATACGAGCAGTACTTC
v_call: TRBV27; j_call: TRBJ1-6; d_call: TRBD1; clone_size: .; cdr3_aa: CASSLPRDSGNSPLHF; cdr3_nt: TGTGCCAGCAGCCTTCCTCGGGACAGCGGTAATTCACCCCTCCACTTT
v_call: TRBV27; j_call: TRBJ1-2; d_call: TRBD1; clone_size: .; cdr3_aa: CASRFLQGTVGYTF; cdr3_nt: TGTGCCAGCAGATTCCTACAGGGGACGGTTGGCTACACCTTC
v_call: TRBV7-2; j_call: TRBJ1-3; d_call: TRBD1; clone_size: .; cdr3_aa: CASSLFTPGTASGNTIYF; cdr3_nt: TGTGCCAGCAGCTTATTTACCCCCGGGACAGCCTCTGGAAACACCATATATTTT